This T cell receptor (beta chain) was observed in a study of T cell changes during pregnancy in multiple sclerosis. The method was immunoSEQ multiplex PCR; TCRdb's version includes in-frame clones alone and lacks a portion of them. The data show roughly 44,000 clones, around 90% seen once. The CDR3 loop spans 13 amino acids. Trimming removed 7 bases at V and 0 bases at J, with 9 bases between. Germline values: CDR1 SNHLY, CDR2 FYNNEI. This receptor was taken from a female donor in good health, enrolled as a control in a pregnancy study. Sample: CD8+ T cells from peripheral blood mononuclear cells, taken after pregnancy. V and J are TRBV2 and TRBJ1-2, with D possibly TRBD1 on 5 matching bases. The CDR3 sequence: CASMTQANYGYTF. As DNA, the CDR3 is TGTGCCAGCATGACACAGGCTAACTATGGCTACACCTTC. Variable domain in full (rest from reference TRBV2 and TRBJ1-2): EPEVTQTPSHQVTQMGQEVILRCVPISNHLYFYWYRQILGQKVEFLVSFYNNEISEKSEIFDDQFSVERPDGSNFTLKIRSTKLEDSAMYFCASMTQANYGYTFGSGTRLTVV.